The rows below give T cell receptor beta chains drawn from one sample of a study of blood T cell repertoires in COVID-19. Clones were sequenced by immunoSEQ multiplex PCR, and TCRdb holds only the in-frame ones, with some missing. The table has some 180,000 clones, nearly 90% seen once; the top ten hold around 0.63%. The sequenced sample consisted of peripheral blood. These receptors were collected from a man in his fifties or sixties with acute or convalescent COVID-19. Each CDR3 is given with its conserved first and last residue.

16 | TRBV4-3 | CASSQVLNRVNTEAFF
12 | TRBV10-3 | CAIRVQGDTQYF
14 | TRBV6-5 | CASSYSRRIQPQHF
14 | TRBV7-9 | CASSPGSFPYGYTF
14 | TRBV10-3 | CAISASGTGNEQFF
14 | TRBV28 | CASFSGQGTDTQYF
16 | TRBV14 | CASSQRVETGRSGYTF
14 | TRBV7-2 | CASSPRLAGGRKYF
16 | TRBV9 | CASSATGTPENYGYTF
14 | TRBV7-2 | CASNPPQGITEAFF
17 | TRBV18 | CASSPPGLAGYTGELFF
14 | TRBV15 | CATSESGQNYGYTF
16 | TRBV27 | CASSLQGGYVFYEQYF
13 | TRBV11-2 | CASSLVQFGEQYF
14 | TRBV29-1 | CSVGMGAVSDTQYF
13 | TRBV10-1 | CATQRQENTEAFF
15 | TRBV14 | CASSQVQALRETQYF
13 | TRBV2 | CASSYQSTDTQYF
14 | TRBV2 | CASSILQGNTEAFF
14 | TRBV7-2 | CASSVKSGANVLTF
14 | TRBV6-5 | CASTQDKTLYGYTF
17 | TRBV18 | CASSSKASNSNTGELFF
14 | TRBV29-1 | CSVELSGGTDTQYF
16 | TRBV3-1/TRBV3-2 | CASSPTGRVGVTEAFF
13 | TRBV3-1/TRBV3-2 | CASSGRGVGEQYF
15 | TRBV18 | CASSRGTGSQETQYF
11 | TRBV2 | CASSVRAEAFF
17 | TRBV3-1/TRBV3-2 | CASSQDRVGRGDQPQHF
15 | TRBV18 | CASSPGTENTGELFF
13 | TRBV28 | CASSETGGYGYTF
14 | TRBV5-1 | CASSTGTVDTEAFF
16 | TRBV7-2 | CASSRAGGSYNSPLHF
18 | TRBV3-1/TRBV3-2 | CASSPHWRGAVSNQPQHF
13 | TRBV7-8 | CASSLNVDQPQHF
15 | TRBV5-4 | CASSYGRSDTGELFF
16 | TRBV4-3 | CASSQDPSGEPYGYTF
13 | TRBV19 | CASSAHRGYGYTF
14 | TRBV28 | CASTPQESKHTIYF
16 | TRBV18 | CASSPTLLQVNTEAFF
13 | TRBV24-1 | CATSEGLDYGYTF
15 | TRBV5-6 | CASSFTGVAYNEQFF
16 | TRBV18 | CASSPRSLANTGELFF
15 | TRBV19 | CASLPGGGLNNEQFF
15 | TRBV28 | CASSLIVGAGWGYTF
14 | TRBV27 | CASTSLGGDYEQYF
16 | TRBV2 | CASSGGTGRSGNTIYF
13 | TRBV19 | CASNTQGPGELFF
13 | TRBV7-6 | CASSLERLAEQFF
12 | TRBV3-1/TRBV3-2 | CASSQPGDGYTF
15 | TRBV7-3 | CASSLWGVGTDTQYF
13 | TRBV28 | CASSLFPNTEAFF
15 | TRBV13 | CASSWVRGGIQPQHF
15 | TRBV2 | CASSTATSGTWEQYF
16 | TRBV7-9 | CASSPGWQGALGEQYF